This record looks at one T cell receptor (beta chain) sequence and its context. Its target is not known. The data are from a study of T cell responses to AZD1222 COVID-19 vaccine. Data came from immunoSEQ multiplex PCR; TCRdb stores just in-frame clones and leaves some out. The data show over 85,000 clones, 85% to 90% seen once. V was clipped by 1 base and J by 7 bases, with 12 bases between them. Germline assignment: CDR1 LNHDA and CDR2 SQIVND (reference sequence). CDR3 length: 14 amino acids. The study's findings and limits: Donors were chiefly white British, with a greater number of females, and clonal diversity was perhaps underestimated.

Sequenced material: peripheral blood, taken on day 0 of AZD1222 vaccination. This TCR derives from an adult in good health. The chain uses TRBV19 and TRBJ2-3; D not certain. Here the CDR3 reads CASSIVSAPHTQYF. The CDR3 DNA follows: TGTGCCAGTAGTATAGTATCGGCTCCTCATACGCAGTATTTT.